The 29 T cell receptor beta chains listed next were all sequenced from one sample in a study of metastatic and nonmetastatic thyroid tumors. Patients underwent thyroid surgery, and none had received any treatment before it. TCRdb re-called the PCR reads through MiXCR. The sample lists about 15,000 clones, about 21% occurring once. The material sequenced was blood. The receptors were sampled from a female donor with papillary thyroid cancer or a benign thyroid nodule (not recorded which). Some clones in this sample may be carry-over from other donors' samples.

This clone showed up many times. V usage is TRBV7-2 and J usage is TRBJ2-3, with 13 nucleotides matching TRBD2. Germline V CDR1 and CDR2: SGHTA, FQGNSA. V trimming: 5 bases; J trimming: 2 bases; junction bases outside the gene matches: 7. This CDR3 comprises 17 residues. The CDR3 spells CASSPRTSGGHTDTQYF. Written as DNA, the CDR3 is TGTGCCAGCAGCCCCAGGACTAGCGGGGGACACACAGATACGCAGTATTTT. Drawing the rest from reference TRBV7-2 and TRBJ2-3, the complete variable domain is GAGVSQSPSNKVTEKGKDVELRCDPISGHTALYWYRQSLGQGLEFLIYFQGNSAPDKSGLPSDRFSAERTGGSVSTLTIQRTQQEDSAVYLCASSPRTSGGHTDTQYFGPGTRLTVL.

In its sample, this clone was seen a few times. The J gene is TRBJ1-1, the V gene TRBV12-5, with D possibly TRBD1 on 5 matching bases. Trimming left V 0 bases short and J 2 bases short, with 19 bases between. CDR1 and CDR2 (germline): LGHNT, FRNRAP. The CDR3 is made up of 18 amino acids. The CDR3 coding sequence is TGTGCTAGTGGTTTGGTAAGAGGTAGGATCCAGGGTAACACTGAAGCTTTCTTT. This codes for CASGLVRGRIQGNTEAFF.

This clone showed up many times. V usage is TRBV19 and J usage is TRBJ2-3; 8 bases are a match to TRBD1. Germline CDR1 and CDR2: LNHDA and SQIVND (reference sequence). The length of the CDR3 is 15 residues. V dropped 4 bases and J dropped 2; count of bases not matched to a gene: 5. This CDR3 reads CASSRGTGHTDTQYF. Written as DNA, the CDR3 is TGTGCCAGTAGTAGAGGGACAGGCCACACAGATACGCAGTATTTT.

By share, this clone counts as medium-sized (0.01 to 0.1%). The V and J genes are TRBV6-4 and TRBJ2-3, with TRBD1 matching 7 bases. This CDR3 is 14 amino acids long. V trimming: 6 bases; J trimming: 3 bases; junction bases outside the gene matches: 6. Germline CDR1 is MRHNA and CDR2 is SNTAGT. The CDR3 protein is CASSEGALTDTQYF. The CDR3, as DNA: TGTGCCAGCAGCGAGGGGGCCTTGACAGATACGCAGTATTTT.

In DNA form, the CDR3 reads TGTGCCAGTAGACCTCCCAGTTTGCGGCGAGCTTTCTTT. Its translation is CASRPPSLRRAFF. The gene calls are TRBV28 and TRBJ1-1, with D unresolved. Trimming took 9 bases from V and 10 from J, leaving 21 bases between them. The CDR3 loop spans 13 amino acids. Germline assignment: CDR1 MDHEN and CDR2 SYDVKM.

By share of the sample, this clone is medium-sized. The CDR3 spells CASRRQGARNEQYF. The CDR3, as DNA: TGTGCCAGCAGGAGACAGGGGGCGCGAAACGAGCAGTACTTC. The chain joins TRBV6-1 to TRBJ2-7; 10 positions match TRBD1. CDR1 MNHNS and CDR2 SASEGT come from the germline V gene. V lost 6 bases, J lost 5 bases, and 7 bases stayed unmatched. This CDR3 is built from 14 residues.

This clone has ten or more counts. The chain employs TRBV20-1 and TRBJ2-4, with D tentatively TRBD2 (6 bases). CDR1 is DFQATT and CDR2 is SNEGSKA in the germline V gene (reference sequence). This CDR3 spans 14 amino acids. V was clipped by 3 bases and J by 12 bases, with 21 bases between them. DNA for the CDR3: TGCAGTGCTAGCTCAACCTCCGGGGGAAAGAATCAGTACTTC. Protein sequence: CSASSTSGGKNQYF.

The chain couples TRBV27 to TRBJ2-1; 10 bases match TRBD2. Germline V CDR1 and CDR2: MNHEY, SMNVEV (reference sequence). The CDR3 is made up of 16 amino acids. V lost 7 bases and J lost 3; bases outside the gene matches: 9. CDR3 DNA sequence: TGTGCCAGCATACCATTAGCGGGAGGTTTCTACAATGAGCAGTTCTTC. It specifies CASIPLAGGFYNEQFF.

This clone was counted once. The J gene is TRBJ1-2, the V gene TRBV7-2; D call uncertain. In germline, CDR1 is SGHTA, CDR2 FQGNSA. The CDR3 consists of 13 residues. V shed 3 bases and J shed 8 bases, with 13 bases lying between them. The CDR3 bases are TGTGCCAGCAGCTTTGCATGGGCGGGGGGCTACACCTTC. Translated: CASSFAWAGGYTF.

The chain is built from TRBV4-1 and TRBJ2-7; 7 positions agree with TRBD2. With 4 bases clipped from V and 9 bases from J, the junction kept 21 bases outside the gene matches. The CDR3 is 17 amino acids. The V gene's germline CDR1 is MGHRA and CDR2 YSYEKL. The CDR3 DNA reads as TGCGCCAGCAGCCCGGACGAGACCGCTAGCGGAAGGGATGCGCAGTACTTC. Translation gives CASSPDETASGRDAQYF.

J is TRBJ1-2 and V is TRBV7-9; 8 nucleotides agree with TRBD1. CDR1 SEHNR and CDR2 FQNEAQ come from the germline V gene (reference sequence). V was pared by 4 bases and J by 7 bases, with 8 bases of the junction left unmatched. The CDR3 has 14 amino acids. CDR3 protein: CASSSGQGISGYTF. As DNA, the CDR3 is TGTGCCAGCAGCTCAGGACAGGGCATATCTGGCTACACCTTC.

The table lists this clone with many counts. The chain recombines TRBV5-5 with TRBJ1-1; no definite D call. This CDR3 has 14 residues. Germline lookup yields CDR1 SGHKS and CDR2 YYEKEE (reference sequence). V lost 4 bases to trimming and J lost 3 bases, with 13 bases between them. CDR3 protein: CASSPNVGYTEAFF. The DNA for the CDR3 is TGTGCCAGCAGCCCCAACGTGGGGTACACTGAAGCTTTCTTT.

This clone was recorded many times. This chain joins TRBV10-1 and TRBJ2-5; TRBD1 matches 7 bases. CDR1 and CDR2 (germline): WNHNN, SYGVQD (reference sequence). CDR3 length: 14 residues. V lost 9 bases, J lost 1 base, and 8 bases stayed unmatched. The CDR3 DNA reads TGCGCCAGACTAGACAGGGTATGCCAAGAGACCCAGTACTTC. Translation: CARLDRVCQETQYF.

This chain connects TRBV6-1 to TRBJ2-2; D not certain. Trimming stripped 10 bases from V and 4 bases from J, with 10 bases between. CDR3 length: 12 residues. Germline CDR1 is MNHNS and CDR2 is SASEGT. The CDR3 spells CATTSSTGELFF. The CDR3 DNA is TGTGCCACCACATCTAGCACCGGGGAGCTGTTTTTT.

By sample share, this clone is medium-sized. The chain's CDR3 is CSARENTGELFF. CDR3 nucleotide sequence: TGCAGTGCCCGGGAGAACACCGGGGAGCTGTTTTTT. The chain uses TRBV20-1 and TRBJ2-2, with D possibly matching TRBD2 (5 bases). Per germline, CDR1 DFQATT and CDR2 SNEGSKA (reference sequence). CDR3 length: 12 residues. V was cut by 6 bases and J by 1 base, with 6 bases left in between.

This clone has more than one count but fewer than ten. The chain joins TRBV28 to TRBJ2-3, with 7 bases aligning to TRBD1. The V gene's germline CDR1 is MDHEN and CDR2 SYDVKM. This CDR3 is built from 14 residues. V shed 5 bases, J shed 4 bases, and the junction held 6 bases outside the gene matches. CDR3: CASSPYRGADTQYF. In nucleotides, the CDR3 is TGTGCCAGCAGTCCGTACAGGGGTGCAGATACGCAGTATTTT.

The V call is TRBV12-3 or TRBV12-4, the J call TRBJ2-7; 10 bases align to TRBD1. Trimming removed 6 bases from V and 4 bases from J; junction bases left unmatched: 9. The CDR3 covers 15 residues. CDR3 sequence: CASSSRQGAGYEQYF. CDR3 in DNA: TGTGCCAGCAGCAGTAGACAGGGGGCGGGTTACGAGCAGTACTTC.

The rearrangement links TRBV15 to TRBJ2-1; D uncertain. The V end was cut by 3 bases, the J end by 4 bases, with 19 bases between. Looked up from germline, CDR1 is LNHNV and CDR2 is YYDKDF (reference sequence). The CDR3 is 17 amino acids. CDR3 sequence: CATSRTSWGEVYNEQFF. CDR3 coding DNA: TGTGCCACCAGCAGGACCTCTTGGGGTGAGGTTTACAATGAGCAGTTCTTC.

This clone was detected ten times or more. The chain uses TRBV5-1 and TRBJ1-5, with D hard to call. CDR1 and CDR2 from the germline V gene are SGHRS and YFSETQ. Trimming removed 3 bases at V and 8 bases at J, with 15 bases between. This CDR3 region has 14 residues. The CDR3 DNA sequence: TGCGCCAGCAGCTGTGACGGCCGCGCGGAGCCCCAGCATTTT. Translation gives CASSCDGRAEPQHF.

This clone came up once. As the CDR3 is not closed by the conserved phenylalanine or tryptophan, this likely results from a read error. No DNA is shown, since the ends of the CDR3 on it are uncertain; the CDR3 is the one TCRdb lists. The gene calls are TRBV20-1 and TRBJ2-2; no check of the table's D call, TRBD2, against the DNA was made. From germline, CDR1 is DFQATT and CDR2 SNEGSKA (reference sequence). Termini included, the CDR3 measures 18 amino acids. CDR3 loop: CSAAPTSGRTRCTGELFL.

The CDR3 protein is CASSDSGGGAWGYTF. DNA of the CDR3: TGTGCCAGCAGTGACAGTGGAGGGGGCGCGTGGGGCTACACCTTC. The chain couples TRBV6-1 to TRBJ1-2, with TRBD1 matching 7 bases. The length of the CDR3 is 15 residues. The V segment lost 3 bases and the J segment 8 bases; nucleotides outside the gene matches: 12. Germline CDR1 reads MNHNS; CDR2 reads SASEGT.

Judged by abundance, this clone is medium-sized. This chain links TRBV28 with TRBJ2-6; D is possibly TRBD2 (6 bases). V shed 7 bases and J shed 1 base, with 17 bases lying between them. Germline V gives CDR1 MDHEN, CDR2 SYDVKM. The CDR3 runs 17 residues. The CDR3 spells CASTTGLEGSGANVLTF. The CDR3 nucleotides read TGTGCCAGCACAACTGGATTGGAGGGATCTGGGGCCAACGTCCTGACTTTC.

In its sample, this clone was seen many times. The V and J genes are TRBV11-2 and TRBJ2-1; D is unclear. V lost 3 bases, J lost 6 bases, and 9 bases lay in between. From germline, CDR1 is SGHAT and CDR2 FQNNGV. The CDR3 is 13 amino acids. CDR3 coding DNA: TGTGCCAGCAGCTTCAATATAGTCAATGAGCAGTTCTTC. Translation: CASSFNIVNEQFF. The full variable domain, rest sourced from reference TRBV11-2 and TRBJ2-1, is EAGVAQSPRYKIIEKRQSVAFWCNPISGHATLYWYQQILGQGPKLLIQFQNNGVVDDSQLPKDRFSAERLKGVDSTLKIQPAKLEDSAVYLCASSFNIVNEQFFGPGTRLTVL.

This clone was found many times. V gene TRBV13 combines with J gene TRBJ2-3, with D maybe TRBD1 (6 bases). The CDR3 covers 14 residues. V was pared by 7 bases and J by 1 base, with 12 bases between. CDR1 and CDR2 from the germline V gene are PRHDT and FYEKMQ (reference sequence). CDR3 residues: CASNLGAGTDTQYF. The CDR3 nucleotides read TGTGCCAGCAACCTGGGGGCCGGCACAGATACGCAGTATTTT.

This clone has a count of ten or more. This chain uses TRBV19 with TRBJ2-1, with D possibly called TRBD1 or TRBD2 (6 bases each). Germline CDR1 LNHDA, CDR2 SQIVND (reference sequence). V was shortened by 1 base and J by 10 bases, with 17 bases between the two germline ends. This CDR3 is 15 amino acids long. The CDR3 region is CASSIGGAEGTEQFF. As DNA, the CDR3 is TGTGCCAGTAGTATAGGGGGGGCTGAAGGGACGGAGCAGTTCTTC.

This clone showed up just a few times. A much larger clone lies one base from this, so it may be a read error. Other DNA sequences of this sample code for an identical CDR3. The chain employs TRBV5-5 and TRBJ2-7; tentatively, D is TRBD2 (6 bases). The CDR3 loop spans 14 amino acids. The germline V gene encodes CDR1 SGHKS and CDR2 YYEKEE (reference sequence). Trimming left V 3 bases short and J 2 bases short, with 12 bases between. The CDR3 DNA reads TGTGCCAGCAGCTATGGAGGGGACCCCTACGAGCAGTACTTC. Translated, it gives CASSYGGDPYEQYF.

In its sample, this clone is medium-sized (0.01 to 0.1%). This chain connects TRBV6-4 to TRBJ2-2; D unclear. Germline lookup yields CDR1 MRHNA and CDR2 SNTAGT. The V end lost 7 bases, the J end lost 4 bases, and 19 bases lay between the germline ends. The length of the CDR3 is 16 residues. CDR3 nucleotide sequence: TGTGCCAGCACACCCCAGGCCGGCACGGGCACCGGGGAGCTGTTTTTT. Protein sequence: CASTPQAGTGTGELFF.

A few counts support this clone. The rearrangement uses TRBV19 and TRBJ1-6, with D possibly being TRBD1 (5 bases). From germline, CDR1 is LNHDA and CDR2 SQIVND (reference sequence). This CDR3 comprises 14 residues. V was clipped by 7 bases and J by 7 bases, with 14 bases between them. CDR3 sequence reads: CASTHGHLNSPLHF. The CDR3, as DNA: TGTGCCAGTACCCACGGACACCTCAATTCACCCCTCCACTTT. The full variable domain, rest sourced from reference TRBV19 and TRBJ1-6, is DGGITQSPKYLFRKEGQNVTLSCEQNLNHDAMYWYRQDPGQGLRLIYYSQIVNDFQKGDIAEGYSVSREKKESFPLTVTSAQKNPTAFYLCASTHGHLNSPLHFGNGTRLTVT.

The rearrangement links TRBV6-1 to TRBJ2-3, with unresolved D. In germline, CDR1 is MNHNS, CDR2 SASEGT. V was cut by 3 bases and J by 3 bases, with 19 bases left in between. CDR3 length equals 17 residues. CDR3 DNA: TGTGCCAGCAGTGAGGTGGGCACCCAGCTTGGGACAGATACGCAGTATTTT. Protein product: CASSEVGTQLGTDTQYF.